Below are 10 T cell receptor beta chains sequenced from a single sample in a study of T cell responses to AZD1222 COVID-19 vaccine. Sequencing used immunoSEQ multiplex PCR; TCRdb keeps in-frame clones, though not all of them. The sample records some 160,000 clones, 88% being singletons. The starting material was peripheral blood, obtained on day 0 of AZD1222 vaccination. The receptors shown here come from an adult in good health.

This chain uses TRBV6-2 or TRBV6-3 with TRBJ2-7, with TRBD2 identical over 11 bases. Per germline, CDR1 MNHEY and CDR2 SVGEGT. V dropped 4 bases and J dropped 3; count of bases not matched to a gene: 5. CDR3 length: 15 residues. This chain's CDR3 is CASSSLLAGVYEQYF. DNA for the CDR3: TGTGCCAGCAGTTCCCTACTAGCGGGGGTCTACGAGCAGTACTTC.

This chain uses TRBV7-8 with TRBJ2-7; D is uncertain. The CDR3 runs 12 residues. Germline CDR1 SGHVS, CDR2 FQNEAQ. The germline V and J ends were trimmed by 2 bases and 4 bases, with 6 bases remaining between them. The CDR3, as DNA: TGTGCCAGCAGCTTACGAGGTTACGAGCAGTACTTC. This gives the protein CASSLRGYEQYF.

The chain links TRBV6-5 to TRBJ2-7; a weak D match, TRBD2 (6 bases). V lost 3 bases and J 4 bases, leaving 10 bases between the germline ends. CDR1 and CDR2 (germline): MNHEY, SVGAGI. The length of the CDR3 is 13 residues. The CDR3, as DNA: TGTGCCAGCAGTTATGGGGGGATATACGAGCAGTACTTC. Its translation: CASSYGGIYEQYF.

The chain couples TRBV29-1 to TRBJ2-3, with 8 bases that match TRBD2. Losses at the gene ends were 7 bases for V and 2 bases for J; bases not matched to a gene: 8. This CDR3 comprises 14 residues. Germline V gives CDR1 SQVTM, CDR2 ANQGSEA. The CDR3 nucleotides read TGCAGCGGGTCGAGCGGGGGCCACACAGATACGCAGTATTTT. This sequence encodes CSGSSGGHTDTQYF.

V is TRBV4-3 and J is TRBJ2-2; 7 positions agree with TRBD1. This CDR3 has 16 amino acids. V lost 1 base, J lost 7 bases, and 9 bases stayed unmatched. Germline assignment: CDR1 LGHNA and CDR2 YSLEER. CDR3 bases: TGCGCCAGCAGCCAAGTTGATAGGGGGCGCGGCGGGGAGCTGTTTTTT. Amino acids: CASSQVDRGRGGELFF.

This chain uses TRBV5-1 with TRBJ1-1, with unresolved D. The germline V and J ends were trimmed by 3 bases and 11 bases, with 14 bases remaining between them. The germline CDR1 and CDR2 sequences are SGHRS and YFSETQ. This CDR3 is 12 amino acids long. CDR3 sequence (DNA): TGCGCCAGCAGCTCCTCAGATGACACGGCTTTCTTT. Its protein is CASSSSDDTAFF.

The J gene is TRBJ2-7, the V gene TRBV30; D is perhaps TRBD1 (6 bases). V was cut by 4 bases and J by 3 bases, with 10 bases left in between. The CDR3 sequence is 12 residues long. Germline loops: CDR1 GTSNPN, CDR2 SVGIG (reference sequence). Here the CDR3 reads CAWTGVGYEQYF. In nucleotides, the CDR3 is TGTGCCTGGACAGGGGTTGGCTACGAGCAGTACTTC.

The chain employs TRBV6-2 or TRBV6-3 and TRBJ2-6; TRBD1 aligns across 9 bases. This CDR3 has 18 residues. The V gene's germline CDR1 is MNHEY and CDR2 SVGEGT. The junction had 10 bases not matched to a gene; V was cut back by 6 bases and J by 1 base. DNA for the CDR3: TGTGCCAGCAGACCTCGGACAGGGGAGGCTTCTGGGGCCAACGTCCTGACTTTC. Translated, it gives CASRPRTGEASGANVLTF.

The chain links TRBV18 to TRBJ2-1; TRBD2 matches at 9 bases. CDR1 and CDR2 from the germline V gene are KGHSH and LQKENI. J gave up 8 bases and V 5 bases, and 4 bases lay outside the gene matches. This CDR3 has 13 amino acids. CDR3 coding DNA: TGTGCCAGCTCAGGGACTAGCTTCGATGAGCAGTTCTTC. This encodes CASSGTSFDEQFF.

This clone was picked up one time. Additional DNA sequences in this sample encode the identical CDR3. The chain carries TRBV29-1 and TRBJ1-2; 7 bases agree with TRBD1. V trimming: 1 base; J trimming: 2 bases; junction bases outside the gene matches: 4. The V gene's germline CDR1 is SQVTM and CDR2 ANQGSEA. The CDR3 spans 14 residues. The CDR3 reads CSVEGRGRNYGYTF. The DNA of the CDR3 is TGCAGCGTTGAAGGAAGGGGGCGGAACTATGGCTACACCTTC.